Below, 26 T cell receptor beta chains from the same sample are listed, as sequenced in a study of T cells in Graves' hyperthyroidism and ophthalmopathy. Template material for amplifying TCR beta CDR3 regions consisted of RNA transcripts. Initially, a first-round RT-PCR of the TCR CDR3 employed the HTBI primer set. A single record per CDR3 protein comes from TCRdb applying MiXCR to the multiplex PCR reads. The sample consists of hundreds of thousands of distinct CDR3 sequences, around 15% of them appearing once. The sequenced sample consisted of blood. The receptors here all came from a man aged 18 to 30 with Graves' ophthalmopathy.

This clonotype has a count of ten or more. The CDR3 DNA reads TGTGCCAGCAGCCCGAGGGTCCAAGAGACCCAGTACTTC. Translated: CASSPRVQETQYF. This chain links TRBV3-1 with TRBJ2-5; weak D call: TRBD2 (5 bases). V lost 4 bases to trimming and J lost 1 base, with 7 bases between them. The CDR3 runs 13 residues. Germline assignment: CDR1 LGHDT and CDR2 YNNKEL (reference sequence).

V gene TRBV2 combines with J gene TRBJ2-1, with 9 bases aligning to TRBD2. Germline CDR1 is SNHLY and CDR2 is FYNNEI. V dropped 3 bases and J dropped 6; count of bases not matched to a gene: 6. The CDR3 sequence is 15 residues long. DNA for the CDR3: TGTGCCAGCAGTGACCCTAGCGGGAAAGCCAATGAGCAGTTCTTC. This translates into CASSDPSGKANEQFF.

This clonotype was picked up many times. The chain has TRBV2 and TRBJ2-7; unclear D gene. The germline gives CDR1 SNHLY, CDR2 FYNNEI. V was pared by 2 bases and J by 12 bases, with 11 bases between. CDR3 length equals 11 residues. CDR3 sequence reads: CASSELVFRYF. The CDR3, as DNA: TGTGCCAGCAGTGAACTCGTGTTTCGGTACTTC.

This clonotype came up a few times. The CDR3 sequence: CATSPLSGANTGELFF. The CDR3 DNA sequence: TGTGCCACCAGTCCCCTATCGGGGGCGAACACCGGGGAGCTGTTTTTT. V usage is TRBV24-1 and J usage is TRBJ2-2; the D gene is possibly TRBD2 (6 bases). The CDR3 is 16 residues long. V gave up 6 bases and J gave up 0 bases, with 13 bases separating them. CDR1 is KGHDR and CDR2 is SFDVKD in the germline V gene.

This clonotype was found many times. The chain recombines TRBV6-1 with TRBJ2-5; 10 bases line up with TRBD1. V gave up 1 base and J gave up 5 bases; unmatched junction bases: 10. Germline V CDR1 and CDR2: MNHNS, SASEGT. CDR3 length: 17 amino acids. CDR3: CASSEDLGTGAKETQYF. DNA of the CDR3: TGTGCCAGCAGTGAAGACTTAGGGACAGGGGCGAAGGAGACCCAGTACTTC.

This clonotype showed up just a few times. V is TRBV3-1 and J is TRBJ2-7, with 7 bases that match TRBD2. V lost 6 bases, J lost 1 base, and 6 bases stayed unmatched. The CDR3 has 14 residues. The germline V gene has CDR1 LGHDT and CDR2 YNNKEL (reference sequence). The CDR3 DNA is TGTGCCAGCAGGGGGCGGGGGAAATCCTACGAGCAGTACTTC. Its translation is CASRGRGKSYEQYF.

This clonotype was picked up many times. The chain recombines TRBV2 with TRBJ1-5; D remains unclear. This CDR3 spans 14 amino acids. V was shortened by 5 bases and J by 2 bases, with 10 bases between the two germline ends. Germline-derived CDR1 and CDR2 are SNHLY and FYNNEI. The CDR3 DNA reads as TGTGCCAGCAGTCCACTCGCCGGCAATCAGCCCCAGCATTTT. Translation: CASSPLAGNQPQHF.

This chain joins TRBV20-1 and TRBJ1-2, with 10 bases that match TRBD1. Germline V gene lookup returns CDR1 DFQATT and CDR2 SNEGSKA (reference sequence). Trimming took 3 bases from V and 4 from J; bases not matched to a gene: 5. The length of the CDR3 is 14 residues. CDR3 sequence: CSASPTGGSYGYTF. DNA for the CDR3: TGCAGTGCTAGCCCGACAGGGGGCAGCTATGGCTACACCTTC.

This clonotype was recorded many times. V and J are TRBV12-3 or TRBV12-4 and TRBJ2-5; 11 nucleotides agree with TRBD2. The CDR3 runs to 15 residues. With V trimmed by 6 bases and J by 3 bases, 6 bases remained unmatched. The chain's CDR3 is CASRPGLAAEETQYF. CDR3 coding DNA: TGTGCCAGCAGGCCGGGACTAGCGGCCGAAGAGACCCAGTACTTC.

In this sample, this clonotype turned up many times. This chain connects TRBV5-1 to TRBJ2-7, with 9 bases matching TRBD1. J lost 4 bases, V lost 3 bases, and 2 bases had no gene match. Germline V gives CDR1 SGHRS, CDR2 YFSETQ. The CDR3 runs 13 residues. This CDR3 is CASSYGQGYEQYF. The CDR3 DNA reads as TGCGCCAGCAGCTACGGACAGGGGTACGAGCAGTACTTC.

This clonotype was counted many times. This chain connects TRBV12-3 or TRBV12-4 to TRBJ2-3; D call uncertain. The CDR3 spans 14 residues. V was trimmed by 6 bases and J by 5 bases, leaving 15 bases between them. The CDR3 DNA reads TGTGCCAGCAGCCCGGTGGGGTGGGGAGATACGCAGTATTTT. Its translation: CASSPVGWGDTQYF.

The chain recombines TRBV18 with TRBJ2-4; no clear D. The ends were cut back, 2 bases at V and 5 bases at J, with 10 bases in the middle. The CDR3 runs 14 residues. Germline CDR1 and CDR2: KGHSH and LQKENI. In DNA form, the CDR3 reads TGTGCCAGCTCACCAGTGGACCTACAAAACATTCAGTACTTC. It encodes CASSPVDLQNIQYF. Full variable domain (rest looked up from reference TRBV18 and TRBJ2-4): NAGVMQNPRHLVRRRGQEARLRCSPMKGHSHVYWYRQLPEEGLKFMVYLQKENIIDESGMPKERFSAEFPKEGPSILRIQQVVRGDSAAYFCASSPVDLQNIQYFGAGTRLSVL.

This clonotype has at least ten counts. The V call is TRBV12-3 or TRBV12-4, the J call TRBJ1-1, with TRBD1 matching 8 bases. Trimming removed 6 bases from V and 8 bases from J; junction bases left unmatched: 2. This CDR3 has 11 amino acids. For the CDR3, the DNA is TGTGCCAGCAGGTGGACAGGGGAAGCTTTCTTT. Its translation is CASRWTGEAFF.

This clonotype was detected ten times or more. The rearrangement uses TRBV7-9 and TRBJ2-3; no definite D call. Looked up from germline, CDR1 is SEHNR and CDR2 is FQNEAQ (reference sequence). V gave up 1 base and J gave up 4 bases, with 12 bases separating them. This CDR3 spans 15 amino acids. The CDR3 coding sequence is TGTGCCAGCAGCTTAGAGGCGATTTCGGCAGATACGCAGTATTTT. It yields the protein CASSLEAISADTQYF.

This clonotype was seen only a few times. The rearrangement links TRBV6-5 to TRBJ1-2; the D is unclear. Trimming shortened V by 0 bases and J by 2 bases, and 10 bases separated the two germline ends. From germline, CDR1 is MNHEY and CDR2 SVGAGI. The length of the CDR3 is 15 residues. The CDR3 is CASSYSTNGNYGYTF. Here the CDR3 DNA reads TGTGCCAGCAGTTACTCGACTAACGGAAACTATGGCTACACCTTC.

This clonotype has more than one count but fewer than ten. The CDR3 protein is CASRGTGTSRYEQYF. In nucleotides, the CDR3 is TGTGCCAGCAGGGGAACCGGGACTAGTCGCTACGAGCAGTACTTC. The rearrangement joins TRBV6-2 or TRBV6-3 to TRBJ2-7; 8 positions agree with TRBD2. From germline, CDR1 is MNHEY and CDR2 SVGEGT. The CDR3 consists of 15 residues. V was pared by 6 bases and J by 3 bases, with 10 bases of the junction left unmatched.

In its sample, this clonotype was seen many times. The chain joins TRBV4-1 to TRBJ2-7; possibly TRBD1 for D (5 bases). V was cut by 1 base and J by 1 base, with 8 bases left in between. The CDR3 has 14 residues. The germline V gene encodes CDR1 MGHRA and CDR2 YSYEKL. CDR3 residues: CASSQGSGSYEQYF. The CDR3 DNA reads TGCGCCAGCAGCCAAGGGTCAGGGTCCTACGAGCAGTACTTC.

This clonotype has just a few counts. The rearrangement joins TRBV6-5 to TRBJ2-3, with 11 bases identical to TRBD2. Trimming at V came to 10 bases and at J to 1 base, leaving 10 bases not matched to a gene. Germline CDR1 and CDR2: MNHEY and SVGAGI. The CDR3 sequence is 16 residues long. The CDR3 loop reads CATGGLAGGRTDTQYF. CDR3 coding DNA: TGTGCCACCGGTGGGCTAGCGGGAGGTCGCACAGATACGCAGTATTTT.

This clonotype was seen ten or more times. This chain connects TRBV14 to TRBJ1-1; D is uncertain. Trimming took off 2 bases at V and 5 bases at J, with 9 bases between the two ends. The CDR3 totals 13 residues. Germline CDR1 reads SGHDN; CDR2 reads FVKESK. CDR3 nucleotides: TGTGCCAGCAGCCAAAGGGTCCAGACTGAAGCTTTCTTT. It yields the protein CASSQRVQTEAFF.

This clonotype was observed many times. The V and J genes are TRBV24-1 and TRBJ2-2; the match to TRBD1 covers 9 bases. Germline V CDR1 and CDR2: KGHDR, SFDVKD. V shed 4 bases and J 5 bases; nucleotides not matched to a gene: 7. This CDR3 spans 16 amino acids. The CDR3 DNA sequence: TGTGCCACCAGTGACCCCGGGACAGGGTCAACCGGGGAGCTGTTTTTT. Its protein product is CATSDPGTGSTGELFF.

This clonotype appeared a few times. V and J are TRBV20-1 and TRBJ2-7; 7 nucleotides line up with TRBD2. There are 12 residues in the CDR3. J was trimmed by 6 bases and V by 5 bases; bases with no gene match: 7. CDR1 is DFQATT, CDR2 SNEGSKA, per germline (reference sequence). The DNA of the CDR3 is TGCAGTGCTTACTTACTAGCGTCCGAGCAGTACTTC. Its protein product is CSAYLLASEQYF.

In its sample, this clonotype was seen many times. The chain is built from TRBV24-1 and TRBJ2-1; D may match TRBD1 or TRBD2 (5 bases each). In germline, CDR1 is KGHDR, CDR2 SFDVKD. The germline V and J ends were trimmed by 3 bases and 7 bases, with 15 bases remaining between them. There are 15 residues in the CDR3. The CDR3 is CATSDGGTLGNEQFF. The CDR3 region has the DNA TGTGCCACCAGTGATGGGGGAACCCTGGGGAATGAGCAGTTCTTC.

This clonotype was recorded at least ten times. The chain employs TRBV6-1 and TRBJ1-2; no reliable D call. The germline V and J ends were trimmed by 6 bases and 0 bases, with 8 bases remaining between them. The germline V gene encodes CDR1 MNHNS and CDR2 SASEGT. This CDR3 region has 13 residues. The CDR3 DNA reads TGTGCCAGCAGATACGACCCTAACTATGGCTACACCTTC. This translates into CASRYDPNYGYTF.

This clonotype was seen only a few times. The CDR3 coding sequence is TGTGCCAGCAGCCACACCGACAGGGCCCCCGGGGAGCTGTTTTTT. Encoded protein: CASSHTDRAPGELFF. The chain uses TRBV7-3 and TRBJ2-2; 7 positions match TRBD1. The V and J ends lost 5 bases and 6 bases, in that order; junction bases with no gene match: 9. The CDR3 spans 15 residues. Germline CDR1 is SGHTA and CDR2 is FQGTGA. Based on the CDR3 plus reference TRBV7-3 and TRBJ2-2, the full variable domain is GAGVSQTPSNKVTEKGKYVELRCDPISGHTALYWYRQSLGQGPEFLIYFQGTGAADDSGLPNDRFFAVRPEGSVSTLKIQRTERGDSAVYLCASSHTDRAPGELFFGEGSRLTVL.

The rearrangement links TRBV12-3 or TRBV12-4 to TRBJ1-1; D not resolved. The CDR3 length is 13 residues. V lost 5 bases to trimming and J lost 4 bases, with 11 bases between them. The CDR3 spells CASSPGRITEAFF. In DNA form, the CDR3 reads TGTGCCAGCAGTCCGGGAAGAATCACTGAAGCTTTCTTT.

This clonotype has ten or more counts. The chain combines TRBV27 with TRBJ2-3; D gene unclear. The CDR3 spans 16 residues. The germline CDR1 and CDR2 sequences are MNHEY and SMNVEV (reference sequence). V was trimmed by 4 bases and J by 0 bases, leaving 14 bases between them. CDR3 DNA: TGTGCCAGCAGTTCCTTCCCCCAGGCTAGCACAGATACGCAGTATTTT. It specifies CASSSFPQASTDTQYF.